The clone carrying this T cell receptor beta chain was recorded at least ten times. The cDNA was produced through 5'RACE with 10-nucleotide random UMIs. TCRdb processed the 5' RACE reads anew with MiXCR; each CDR3 protein has one entry. The data contain more than 75,000 distinct CDR3 sequences, 9% to 12% of them singletons. This sample was included in a study of neurological immune-mediated disorders. Trimming at V came to 3 bases and at J to 14 bases, leaving 10 bases not matched to a gene. Per the germline V gene, CDR1 is MDHEN and CDR2 is SYDVKM. The CDR3 has 14 amino acids. This chain joins TRBV28 and TRBJ1-6; TRBD1 agrees at 7 bases. Input material: PBMCs. The receptor was derived from a middle-aged man in good health. This CDR3 is CASSLTGSYAALHF. The CDR3 bases are TGTGCCAGCAGTTTGACAGGGAGTTACGCGGCCCTCCACTTT.